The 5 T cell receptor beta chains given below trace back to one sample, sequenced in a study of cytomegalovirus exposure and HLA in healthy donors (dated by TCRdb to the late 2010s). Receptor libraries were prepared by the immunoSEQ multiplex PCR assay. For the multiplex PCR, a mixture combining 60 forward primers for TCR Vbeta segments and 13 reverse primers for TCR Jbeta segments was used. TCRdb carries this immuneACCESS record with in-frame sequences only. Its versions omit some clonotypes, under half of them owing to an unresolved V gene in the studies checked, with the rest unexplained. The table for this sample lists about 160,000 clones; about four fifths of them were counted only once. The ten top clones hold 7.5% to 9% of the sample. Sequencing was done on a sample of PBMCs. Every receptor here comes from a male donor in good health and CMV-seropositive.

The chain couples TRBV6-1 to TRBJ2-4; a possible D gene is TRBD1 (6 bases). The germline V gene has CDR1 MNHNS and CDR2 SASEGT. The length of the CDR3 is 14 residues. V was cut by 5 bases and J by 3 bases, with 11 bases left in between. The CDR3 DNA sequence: TGTGCCAGCAGTAGCAGGGGAGACAAAAACATTCAGTACTTC. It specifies CASSSRGDKNIQYF.

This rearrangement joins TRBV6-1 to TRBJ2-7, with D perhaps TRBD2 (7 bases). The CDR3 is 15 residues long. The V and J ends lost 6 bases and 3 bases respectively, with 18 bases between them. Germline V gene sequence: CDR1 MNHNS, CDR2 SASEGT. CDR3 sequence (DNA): TGTGCCAGCAGGGGGGGAGGGGGTGGGGGCTACGAGCAGTACTTC. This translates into CASRGGGGGGYEQYF.

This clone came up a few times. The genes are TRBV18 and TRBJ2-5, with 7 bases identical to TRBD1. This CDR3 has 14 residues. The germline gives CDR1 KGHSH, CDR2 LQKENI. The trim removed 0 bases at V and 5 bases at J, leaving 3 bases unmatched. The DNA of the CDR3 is TGTGCCAGCTCACCACCAAGCAGGGGGGAGACCCAGTACTTC. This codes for CASSPPSRGETQYF.

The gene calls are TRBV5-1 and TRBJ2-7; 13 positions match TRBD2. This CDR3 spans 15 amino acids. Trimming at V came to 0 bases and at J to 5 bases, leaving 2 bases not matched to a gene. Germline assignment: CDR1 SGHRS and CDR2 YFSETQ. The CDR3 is CASSLGTSGSHEQYF. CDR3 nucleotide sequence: TGCGCCAGCAGCTTGGGGACTAGCGGGAGCCACGAGCAGTACTTC.

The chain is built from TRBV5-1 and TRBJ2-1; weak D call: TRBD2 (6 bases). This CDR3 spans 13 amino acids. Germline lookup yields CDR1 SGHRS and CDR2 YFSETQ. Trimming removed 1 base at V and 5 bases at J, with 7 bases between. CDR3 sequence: CASSLWGDNEQFF. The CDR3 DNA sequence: TGCGCCAGCAGCTTGTGGGGGGACAATGAGCAGTTCTTC.